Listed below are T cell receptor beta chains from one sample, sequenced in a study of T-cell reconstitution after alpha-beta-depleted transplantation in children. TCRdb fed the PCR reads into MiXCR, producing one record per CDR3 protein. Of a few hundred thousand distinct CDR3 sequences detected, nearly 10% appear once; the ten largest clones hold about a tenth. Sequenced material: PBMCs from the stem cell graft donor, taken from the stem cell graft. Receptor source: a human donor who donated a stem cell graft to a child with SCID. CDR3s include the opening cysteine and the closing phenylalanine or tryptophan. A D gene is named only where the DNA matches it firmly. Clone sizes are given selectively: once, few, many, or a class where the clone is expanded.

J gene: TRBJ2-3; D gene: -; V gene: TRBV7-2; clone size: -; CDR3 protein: CASSLGLRTDTQYF; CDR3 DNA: TGTGCCAGCAGCTTAGGGTTGCGCACAGATACGCAGTATTTT
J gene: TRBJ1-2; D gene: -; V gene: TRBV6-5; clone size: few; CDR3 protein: CASSPSLGLVYTF; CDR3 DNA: TGTGCCAGCAGTCCCTCACTTGGATTAGTCTACACCTTC
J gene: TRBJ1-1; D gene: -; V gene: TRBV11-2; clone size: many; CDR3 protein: CASSSQGPNTEAFF; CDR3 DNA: TGTGCCAGCAGCTCCCAGGGCCCGAACACTGAAGCTTTCTTT
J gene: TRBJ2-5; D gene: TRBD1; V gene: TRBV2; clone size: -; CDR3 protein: CASDRAEWETQYF; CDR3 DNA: TGTGCCAGCGACAGGGCGGAGTGGGAGACCCAGTACTTC
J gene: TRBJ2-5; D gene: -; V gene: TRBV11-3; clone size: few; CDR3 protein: CASSLIESKRETQYF; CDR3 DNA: TGTGCCAGCAGCTTAATAGAGAGCAAAAGAGAGACCCAGTACTTC
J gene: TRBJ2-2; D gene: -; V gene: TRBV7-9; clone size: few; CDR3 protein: CATSGQNTGELFF; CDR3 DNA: TGTGCCACCTCGGGGCAGAACACCGGGGAGCTGTTTTTT
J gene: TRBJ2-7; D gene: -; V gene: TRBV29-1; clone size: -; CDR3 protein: CSVELNSYEQYF; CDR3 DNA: TGCAGCGTTGAACTAAACTCCTACGAGCAGTACTTC
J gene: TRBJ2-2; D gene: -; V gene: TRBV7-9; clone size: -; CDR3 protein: CASSFWQNTGELFF; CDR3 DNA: TGTGCCAGCAGCTTCTGGCAGAACACCGGGGAGCTGTTTTTT
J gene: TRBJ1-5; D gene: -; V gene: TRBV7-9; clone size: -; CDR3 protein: CASSPHEANQPQHF; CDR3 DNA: TGTGCCAGCAGCCCACACGAAGCCAATCAGCCCCAGCATTTT
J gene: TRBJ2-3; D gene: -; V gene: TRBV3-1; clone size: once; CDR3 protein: CATSKQVPGTDTQYF; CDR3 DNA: TGTGCCACCAGCAAGCAGGTGCCTGGGACAGATACGCAGTATTTT
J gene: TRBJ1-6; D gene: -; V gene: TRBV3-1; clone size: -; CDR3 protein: CASSRGLGSPLHF; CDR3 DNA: TGTGCCAGCAGCCGGGGGCTGGGCTCACCCCTCCACTTT
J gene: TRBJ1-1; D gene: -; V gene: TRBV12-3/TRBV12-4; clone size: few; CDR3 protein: CASTPTGRGEAFF; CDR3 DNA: TGTGCCAGCACTCCAACAGGGAGAGGTGAAGCTTTCTTT
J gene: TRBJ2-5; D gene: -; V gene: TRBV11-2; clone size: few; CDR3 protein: CASDQGETQYF; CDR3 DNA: TGTGCCAGCGACCAGGGGGAGACCCAGTACTTC
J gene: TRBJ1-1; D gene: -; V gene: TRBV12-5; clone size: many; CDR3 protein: CASGLYWNTEAFF; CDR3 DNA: TGTGCTAGTGGTTTGTACTGGAACACTGAAGCTTTCTTT
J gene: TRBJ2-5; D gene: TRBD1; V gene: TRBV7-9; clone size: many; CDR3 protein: CASSKTGGTQETQYF; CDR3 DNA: TGTGCCAGCAGCAAAACAGGGGGCACACAAGAGACCCAGTACTTC
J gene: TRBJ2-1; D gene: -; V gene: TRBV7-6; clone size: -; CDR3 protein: CASSLFRSYNEQFF; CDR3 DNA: TGTGCCAGCAGCTTATTCCGCTCCTACAATGAGCAGTTCTTC
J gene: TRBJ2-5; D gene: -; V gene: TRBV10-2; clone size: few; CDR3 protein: CASSEYRVTETQYF; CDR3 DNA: TGCGCCAGCAGTGAATACAGGGTTACGGAGACCCAGTACTTC
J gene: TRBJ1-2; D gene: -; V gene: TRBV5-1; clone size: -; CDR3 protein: CASNKGAGGYTF; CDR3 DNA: TGCGCCAGCAATAAGGGCGCGGGTGGCTACACCTTC
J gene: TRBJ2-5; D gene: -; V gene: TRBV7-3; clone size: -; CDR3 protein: CASSPHSGLQETQYF; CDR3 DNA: TGTGCCAGCAGCCCCCACAGTGGGCTCCAAGAGACCCAGTACTTC
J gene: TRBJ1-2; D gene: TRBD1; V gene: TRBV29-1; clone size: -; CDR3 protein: CSVTTGTNYGYTF; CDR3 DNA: TGCAGCGTGACGACAGGGACTAACTATGGCTACACCTTC
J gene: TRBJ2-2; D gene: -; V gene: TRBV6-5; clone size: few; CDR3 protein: CASSYSKGGAGELFF; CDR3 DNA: TGTGCCAGCAGTTACTCGAAGGGCGGGGCCGGGGAGCTGTTTTTT
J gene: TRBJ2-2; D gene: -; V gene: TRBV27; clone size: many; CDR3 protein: CASTPFGVQGTGELFF; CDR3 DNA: TGTGCCAGCACTCCATTTGGGGTACAGGGTACCGGGGAGCTGTTTTTT
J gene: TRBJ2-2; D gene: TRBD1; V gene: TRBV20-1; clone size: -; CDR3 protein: CSARDQRQGAHTGELFF; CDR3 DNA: TGCAGTGCTAGAGATCAACGACAGGGGGCGCACACCGGGGAGCTGTTTTTT
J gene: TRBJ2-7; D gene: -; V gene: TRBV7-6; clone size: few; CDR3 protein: CASSLGGTESYEQYF; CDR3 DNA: TGTGCCAGCAGCTTAGGGGGCACAGAGTCCTACGAGCAGTACTTC
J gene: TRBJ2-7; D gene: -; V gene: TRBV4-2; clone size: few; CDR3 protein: CASSQGIGTDSYEQYF; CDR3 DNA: TGTGCCAGCAGCCAGGGGATCGGGACCGATTCCTACGAGCAGTACTTC
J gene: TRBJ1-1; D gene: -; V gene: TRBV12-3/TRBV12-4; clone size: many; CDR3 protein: CASGGGEAAFF; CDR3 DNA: TGTGCCAGCGGAGGGGGGGAGGCAGCTTTCTTT
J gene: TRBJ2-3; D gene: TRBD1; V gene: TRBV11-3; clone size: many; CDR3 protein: CASSLGTGGRFTDTQYF; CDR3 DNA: TGTGCCAGCAGCTTAGGCACAGGGGGGCGGTTCACAGATACGCAGTATTTT
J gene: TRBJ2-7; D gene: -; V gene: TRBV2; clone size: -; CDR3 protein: CASSAQLYEQYF; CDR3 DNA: TGTGCCAGCAGCGCACAGCTGTACGAGCAGTACTTC
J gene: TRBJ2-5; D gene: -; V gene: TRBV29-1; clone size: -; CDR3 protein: CSVQGVGETQYF; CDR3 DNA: TGCAGCGTTCAGGGTGTAGGAGAGACCCAGTACTTC
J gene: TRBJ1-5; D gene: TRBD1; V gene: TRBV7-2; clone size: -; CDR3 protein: CASSSMRTGPNQPQHF; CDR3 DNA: TGTGCCAGCAGCTCGATGAGGACAGGACCCAATCAGCCCCAGCATTTT
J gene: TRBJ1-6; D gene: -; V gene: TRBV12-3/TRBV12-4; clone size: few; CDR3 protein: CASTYASNNSPLHF; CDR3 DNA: TGTGCCAGCACCTATGCGTCTAATAATTCACCCCTCCACTTT
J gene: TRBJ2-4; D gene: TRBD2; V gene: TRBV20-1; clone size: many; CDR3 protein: CSADGLAGANIQYF; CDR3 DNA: TGCAGTGCTGACGGACTAGCGGGAGCAAACATTCAGTACTTC
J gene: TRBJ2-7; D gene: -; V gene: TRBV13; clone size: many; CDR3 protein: CASSQWTVTYEQYF; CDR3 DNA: TGTGCCAGCAGCCAGTGGACGGTAACCTACGAGCAGTACTTC
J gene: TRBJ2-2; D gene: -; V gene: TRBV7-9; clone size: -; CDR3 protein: CASDNWRGVDTGELFF; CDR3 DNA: TGTGCCAGCGATAATTGGAGAGGGGTTGACACCGGGGAGCTGTTTTTT
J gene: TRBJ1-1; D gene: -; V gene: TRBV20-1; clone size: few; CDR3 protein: CSAARTRLNTEAFF; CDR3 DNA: TGCAGTGCTGCCCGGACACGATTGAACACTGAAGCTTTCTTT
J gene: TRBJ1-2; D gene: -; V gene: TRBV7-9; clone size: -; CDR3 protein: CASSESPTVNYGYTF; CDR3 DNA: TGTGCCAGCAGCGAGAGCCCGACAGTTAACTATGGCTACACCTTC